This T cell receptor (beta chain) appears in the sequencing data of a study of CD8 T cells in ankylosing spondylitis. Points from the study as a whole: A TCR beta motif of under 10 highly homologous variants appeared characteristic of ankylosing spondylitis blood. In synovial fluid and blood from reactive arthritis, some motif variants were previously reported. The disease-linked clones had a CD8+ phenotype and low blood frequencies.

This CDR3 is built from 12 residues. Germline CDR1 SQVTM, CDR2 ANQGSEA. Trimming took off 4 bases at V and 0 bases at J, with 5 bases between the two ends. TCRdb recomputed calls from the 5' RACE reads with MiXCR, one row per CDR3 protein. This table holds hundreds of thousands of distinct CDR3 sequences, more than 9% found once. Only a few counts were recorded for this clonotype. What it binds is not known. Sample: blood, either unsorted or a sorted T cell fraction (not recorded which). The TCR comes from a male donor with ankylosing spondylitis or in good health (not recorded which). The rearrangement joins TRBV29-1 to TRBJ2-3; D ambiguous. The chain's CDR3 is CSVGTSTDTQYF. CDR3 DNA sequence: TGCAGCGTTGGCACTAGCACAGATACGCAGTATTTT.